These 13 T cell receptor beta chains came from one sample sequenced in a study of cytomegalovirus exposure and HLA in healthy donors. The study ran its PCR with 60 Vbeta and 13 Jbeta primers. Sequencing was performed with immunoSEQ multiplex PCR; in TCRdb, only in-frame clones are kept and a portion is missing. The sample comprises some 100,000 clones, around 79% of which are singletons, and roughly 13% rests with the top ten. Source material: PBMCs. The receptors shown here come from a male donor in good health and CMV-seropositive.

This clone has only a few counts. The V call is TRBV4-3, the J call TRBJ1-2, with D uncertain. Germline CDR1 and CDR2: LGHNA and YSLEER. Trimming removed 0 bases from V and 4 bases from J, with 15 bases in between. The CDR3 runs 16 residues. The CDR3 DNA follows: TGCGCCAGCAGCCAAGATTCCTCAGGATCCCCCTATGGCTACACCTTC. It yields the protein CASSQDSSGSPYGYTF.

The CDR3 DNA follows: TGTGCCAGCAGCTTAGGGGCGTACAATGAGCAGTTCTTC. Translating gives CASSLGAYNEQFF. The chain has TRBV11-2 and TRBJ2-1, with D unclear. V was trimmed by 1 base and J by 4 bases, leaving 5 bases between them. Germline assignment: CDR1 SGHAT and CDR2 FQNNGV. The CDR3 loop spans 13 amino acids.

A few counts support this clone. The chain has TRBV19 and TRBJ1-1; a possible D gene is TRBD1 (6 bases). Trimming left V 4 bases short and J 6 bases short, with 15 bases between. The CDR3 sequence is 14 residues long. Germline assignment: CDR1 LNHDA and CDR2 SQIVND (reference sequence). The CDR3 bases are TGTGCCAGTAGTACTCCAGGGGTTAAACCTGAAGCTTTCTTT. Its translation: CASSTPGVKPEAFF.

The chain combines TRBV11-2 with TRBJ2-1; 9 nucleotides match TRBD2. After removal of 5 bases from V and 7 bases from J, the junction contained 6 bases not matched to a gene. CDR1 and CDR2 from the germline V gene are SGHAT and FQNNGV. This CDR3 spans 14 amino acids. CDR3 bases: TGTGCCAGCAGCCCGGGACTAGCAAGTAATGAGCAGTTCTTC. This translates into CASSPGLASNEQFF.

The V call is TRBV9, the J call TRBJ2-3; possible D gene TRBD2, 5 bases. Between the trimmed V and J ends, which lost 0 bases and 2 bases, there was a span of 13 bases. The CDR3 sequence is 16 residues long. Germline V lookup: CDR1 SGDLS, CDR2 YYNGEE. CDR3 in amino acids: CASSVVEGALTDTQYF. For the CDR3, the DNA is TGTGCCAGCAGCGTAGTTGAGGGTGCACTCACAGATACGCAGTATTTT.

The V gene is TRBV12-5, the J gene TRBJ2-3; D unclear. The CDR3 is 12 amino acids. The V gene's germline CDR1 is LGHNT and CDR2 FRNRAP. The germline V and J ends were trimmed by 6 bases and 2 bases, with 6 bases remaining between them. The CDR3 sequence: CASGLNTDTQYF. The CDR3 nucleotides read TGTGCTAGTGGACTTAACACAGATACGCAGTATTTT.

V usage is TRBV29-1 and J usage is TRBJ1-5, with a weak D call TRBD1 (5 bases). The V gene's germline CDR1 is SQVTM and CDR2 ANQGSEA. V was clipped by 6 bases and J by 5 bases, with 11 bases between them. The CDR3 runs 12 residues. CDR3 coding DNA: TGCAGCGTCGGGGCGGGGGATCAGCCCCAGCATTTT. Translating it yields CSVGAGDQPQHF.

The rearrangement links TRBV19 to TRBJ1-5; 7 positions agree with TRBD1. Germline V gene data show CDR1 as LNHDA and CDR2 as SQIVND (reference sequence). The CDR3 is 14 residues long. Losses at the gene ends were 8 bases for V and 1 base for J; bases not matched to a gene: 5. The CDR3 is CASQDRASNQPQHF. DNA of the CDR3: TGTGCCAGTCAAGACAGGGCCAGCAATCAGCCCCAGCATTTT.

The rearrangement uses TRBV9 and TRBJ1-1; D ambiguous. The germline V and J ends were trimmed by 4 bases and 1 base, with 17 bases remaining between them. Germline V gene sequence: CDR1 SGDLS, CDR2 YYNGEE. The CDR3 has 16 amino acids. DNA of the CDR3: TGTGCCAGCAGCCTCCATGGTGGTCGGGGGAACACTGAAGCTTTCTTT. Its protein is CASSLHGGRGNTEAFF. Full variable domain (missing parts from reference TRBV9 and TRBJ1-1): DSGVTQTPKHLITATGQRVTLRCSPRSGDLSVYWYQQSLDQGLQFLIQYYNGEERAKGNILERFSAQQFPDLHSELNLSSLELGDSALYFCASSLHGGRGNTEAFFGQGTRLTVV.

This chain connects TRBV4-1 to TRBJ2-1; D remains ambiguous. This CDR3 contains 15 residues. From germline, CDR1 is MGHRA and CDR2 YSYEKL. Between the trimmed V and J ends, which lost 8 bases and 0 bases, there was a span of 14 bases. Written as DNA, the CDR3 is TGCGCCAGCTGCCCCACAGAGAGCTCCTACAATGAGCAGTTCTTC. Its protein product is CASCPTESSYNEQFF.

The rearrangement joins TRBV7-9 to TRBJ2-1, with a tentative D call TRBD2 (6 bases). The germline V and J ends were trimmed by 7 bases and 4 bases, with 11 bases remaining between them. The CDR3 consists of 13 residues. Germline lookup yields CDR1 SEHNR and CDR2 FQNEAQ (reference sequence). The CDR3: CASTWGDYNEQFF. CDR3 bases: TGTGCCAGCACGTGGGGGGATTACAATGAGCAGTTCTTC.

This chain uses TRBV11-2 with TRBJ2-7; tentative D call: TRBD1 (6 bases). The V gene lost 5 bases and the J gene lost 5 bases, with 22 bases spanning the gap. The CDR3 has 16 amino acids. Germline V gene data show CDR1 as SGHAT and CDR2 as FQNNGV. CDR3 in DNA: TGTGCCAGCAGCACCCAAGGACAGCTACTAGGGAACGAGCAGTACTTC. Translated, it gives CASSTQGQLLGNEQYF.

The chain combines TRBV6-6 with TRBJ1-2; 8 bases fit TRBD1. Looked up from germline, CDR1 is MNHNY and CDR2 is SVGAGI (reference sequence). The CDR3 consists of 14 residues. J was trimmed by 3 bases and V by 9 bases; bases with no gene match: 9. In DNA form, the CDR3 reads TGTGCCAGTCATACAGGACAGGGAGACTATGGCTACACCTTC. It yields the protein CASHTGQGDYGYTF.